What follows is one TCR beta chain and its context. The target antigen is unknown. Reverse transcribing all isolated RNA meant expressed TCRB transcripts were sequenced. Here immunoSEQ multiplex PCR was the method, and the copy in TCRdb shows in-frame clones only, minus some. The sample lists a few hundred thousand clones; over 10% were seen once. CDR1 and CDR2 from the germline V gene are SGHNT and YYREEE (reference sequence). CDR3 length: 15 residues. The data stem from a study of beta chain features in type 1 diabetes. Study-wide results and limits: A definitive answer on HLA type influencing TCRB rearrangement was not reached here. Junctions at VDJ sites from type 1 diabetes patients had fewer insertions and more deletions. Patients' naive, central memory and regulatory TCRB repertoires appeared more alike than those of healthy donors. For Type 1 diabetes patients, all four CD4+ subsets carried TCRB CDR3s that were moderately but significantly shorter.

The clonotype originates from a woman in her late teens or twenties with type 1 diabetes. The V gene is TRBV5-4, the J gene TRBJ2-5; 9 nucleotides agree with TRBD2. The better agreement between TRBJ2-7 and the DNA end casts doubt on the J call. Sequenced sample: naive CD4+ T cells from blood. In DNA form, the CDR3 reads TGTGCCAGCAGCTTCCTAGCGGGAAATTTCTACGAGCAGTACTTC. It translates to CASSFLAGNFYEQYF.